These 26 T cell receptor beta chains were sequenced from one sample in a study of CD8 T cells in ankylosing spondylitis. TCRdb reanalysed the 5' RACE reads using MiXCR and keeps one entry per CDR3 protein. This table holds roughly 230,000 distinct CDR3 sequences, more than 15% found once. The sequenced sample consisted of blood, either unsorted or a sorted T cell fraction (not recorded which). These receptors all stem from a male donor with ankylosing spondylitis or in good health (not recorded which).

The V gene is TRBV4-1, the J gene TRBJ1-2; 7 positions match TRBD1. Germline V gene lookup returns CDR1 MGHRA and CDR2 YSYEKL. J lost 5 bases, V lost 0 bases, and 3 bases had no gene match. This CDR3 has 14 amino acids. For the CDR3, the DNA is TGCGCCAGCAGCCAAGAACAGGGGACGTATGGCTACACCTTC. The encoded protein is CASSQEQGTYGYTF.

This clonotype showed up just a few times. The chain carries TRBV12-3 or TRBV12-4 and TRBJ2-7; TRBD1 is a possible D gene (6 bases). The germline V and J ends were trimmed by 0 bases and 3 bases, with 12 bases remaining between them. This CDR3 has 15 residues. CDR3 DNA sequence: TGTGCCAGCAGTTTAGCAGGCAGGGGATACTACGAGCAGTACTTC. Translating it yields CASSLAGRGYYEQYF.

The rearrangement joins TRBV4-1 to TRBJ2-1, with 9 bases that match TRBD1. Trimming removed 3 bases from V and 8 bases from J; junction bases left unmatched: 11. The CDR3 has 16 residues. The germline CDR1 and CDR2 sequences are MGHRA and YSYEKL. CDR3 sequence reads: CASSQVPGQGNDEQFF. The CDR3 DNA is TGCGCCAGCAGCCAGGTTCCGGGACAGGGCAATGATGAGCAGTTCTTC.

The chain employs TRBV10-2 and TRBJ2-7; possible D gene TRBD2, 5 bases. Germline assignment: CDR1 WSHSY and CDR2 SAAADI. Trimming removed 6 bases at V and 2 bases at J, with 5 bases between. This CDR3 has 11 residues. The CDR3 sequence: CASRGAYEQYF. The CDR3 DNA follows: TGCGCCAGCAGGGGAGCCTACGAGCAGTACTTC.

The table lists this clonotype with many counts. The chain carries TRBV12-3 or TRBV12-4 and TRBJ1-1; no definite D call. Trimming shortened V by 5 bases and J by 3 bases, and 19 bases separated the two germline ends. This CDR3 spans 16 amino acids. This CDR3 reads CASSHQGSGEDTEAFF. For the CDR3, the DNA is TGTGCCAGCAGTCACCAAGGCAGTGGGGAGGACACTGAAGCTTTCTTT.

The genes are TRBV27 and TRBJ2-3; 9 bases line up with TRBD2. The J segment lost 6 bases and the V segment lost 6 bases, leaving 7 bases of the junction unmatched. The CDR3 totals 14 residues. Germline V gene data show CDR1 as MNHEY and CDR2 as SMNVEV (reference sequence). CDR3: CASRPGLAPDTQYF. CDR3 nucleotides: TGTGCCAGCAGGCCGGGACTAGCCCCTGATACGCAGTATTTT.

The chain has TRBV5-1 and TRBJ2-7; TRBD2 matches 7 bases. Losses at the gene ends were 0 bases for V and 1 base for J; bases not matched to a gene: 10. This CDR3 spans 17 amino acids. From germline, CDR1 is SGHRS and CDR2 YFSETQ. CDR3 in DNA: TGCGCCAGCAGCTTGGCCCCAACTAGCGACCTTTCCTACGAGCAGTACTTC. Translated, it gives CASSLAPTSDLSYEQYF.

This clonotype turned up a few times. The V gene is TRBV4-3, the J gene TRBJ2-2; 9 nucleotides line up with TRBD1. CDR1 is LGHNA, CDR2 YSLEER, per germline. V dropped 0 bases and J dropped 3; count of bases not matched to a gene: 2. The CDR3 is 16 amino acids. This CDR3 reads CASSQEWTGDTGELFF. CDR3 nucleotide sequence: TGCGCCAGCAGCCAAGAATGGACAGGGGACACCGGGGAGCTGTTTTTT.

The chain has TRBV7-9 and TRBJ2-7; D remains unclear. The CDR3 has 14 residues. V was trimmed by 4 bases and J by 1 base, leaving 11 bases between them. Per germline, CDR1 SEHNR and CDR2 FQNEAQ (reference sequence). The CDR3: CASSYSLRSYEQYF. DNA of the CDR3: TGTGCCAGCAGCTACTCCTTGAGGTCCTACGAGCAGTACTTC.

This rearrangement joins TRBV6-1 to TRBJ2-4, with 7 positions matching TRBD2. The trim removed 3 bases at V and 0 bases at J, leaving 5 bases unmatched. CDR1 and CDR2 (germline): MNHNS, SASEGT. The CDR3 is 16 residues long. In DNA form, the CDR3 reads TGTGCCAGCAGTGAGCTAGCGGCGCTAGCCAAAAACATTCAGTACTTC. The encoded protein is CASSELAALAKNIQYF.

The chain recombines TRBV15 with TRBJ2-7, with D uncertain. Trimming took 0 bases from V and 2 from J, leaving 11 bases between them. The CDR3 is 15 amino acids. Germline V gene data show CDR1 as LNHNV and CDR2 as YYDKDF (reference sequence). The CDR3, as DNA: TGTGCCACCAGCAGAGATCTCACTGCTGCCTACGAGCAGTACTTC. Protein: CATSRDLTAAYEQYF.

This clonotype appeared a few times. The chain combines TRBV29-1 with TRBJ1-2; no clear D gene. This CDR3 spans 12 amino acids. Germline CDR1 SQVTM, CDR2 ANQGSEA. V shed 6 bases and J shed 8 bases, with 16 bases lying between them. CDR3 nucleotides: TGCAGCGTCCCCCGGACGCGGGGAGGCTACACCTTC. Its protein is CSVPRTRGGYTF.

The J gene is TRBJ2-1, the V gene TRBV6-1; D is undetermined. Trimming left V 1 base short and J 7 bases short, with 14 bases between. The CDR3 extends over 15 amino acids. Germline assignment: CDR1 MNHNS and CDR2 SASEGT. This CDR3 is CASSEVADYGNEQFF. CDR3 nucleotides: TGTGCCAGCAGTGAAGTGGCAGATTACGGGAATGAGCAGTTCTTC.

This clonotype has a handful of counts. The chain carries TRBV7-9 and TRBJ2-5; D is possibly TRBD1 (5 bases). The V end lost 5 bases, the J end lost 5 bases, and 15 bases lay between the germline ends. Per germline, CDR1 SEHNR and CDR2 FQNEAQ (reference sequence). This CDR3 is 14 amino acids long. This CDR3 is CASSAMGLRETQYF. Written as DNA, the CDR3 is TGTGCCAGCAGCGCCATGGGGCTTCGGGAGACCCAGTACTTC.

The chain uses TRBV27 and TRBJ2-7; D perhaps matches TRBD2 (5 bases). CDR1 MNHEY and CDR2 SMNVEV come from the germline V gene (reference sequence). V lost 2 bases and J lost 0, with 14 bases in between. The CDR3 is made up of 16 amino acids. In nucleotides, the CDR3 is TGTGCCAGCAGTTTAGTCCCAGCGGTAAGCTCCTACGAGCAGTACTTC. This translates into CASSLVPAVSSYEQYF.

In its sample, this clonotype was seen a few times. The chain has TRBV6-2 or TRBV6-3 and TRBJ2-3; maybe TRBD2 (6 bases). Germline lookup yields CDR1 MNHEY and CDR2 SVGEGT. V lost 2 bases and J lost 4, with 22 bases in between. The CDR3 consists of 18 residues. The CDR3 DNA sequence: TGTGCCAGCAGTTACCCCCCCCTGGGAGGAAAAGATCCAGATACGCAGTATTTT. Translating gives CASSYPPLGGKDPDTQYF.

V gene TRBV7-8 combines with J gene TRBJ2-1, with 16 bases identical to TRBD2. The CDR3 contains 17 residues. V was clipped by 5 bases and J by 5 bases; unmatched bases: 6. CDR1 SGHVS and CDR2 FQNEAQ come from the germline V gene. The CDR3 DNA reads as TGTGCCAGCAGCACACCCGGGACTAGCGGGAGGGACAATGAGCAGTTCTTC. It encodes CASSTPGTSGRDNEQFF.

This clonotype was recorded a few times. The J gene is TRBJ1-3, the V gene TRBV7-2; unclear D gene. V lost 5 bases, J lost 7 bases, and 15 bases lay in between. CDR3 length: 14 amino acids. Germline V CDR1 and CDR2: SGHTA, FQGNSA. The CDR3 here is CASSPGLVFNTIYF. The DNA for the CDR3 is TGTGCCAGCAGCCCCGGTTTGGTATTCAACACCATATATTTT.

In its sample, this clonotype was seen many times. The rearrangement links TRBV7-9 to TRBJ2-1; tentative D call: TRBD1 (7 bases). Trimming removed 5 bases at V and 0 bases at J, with 17 bases between. The germline V gene encodes CDR1 SEHNR and CDR2 FQNEAQ (reference sequence). The CDR3 loop spans 17 amino acids. CDR3 amino acids: CASSGTDRVSSYNEQFF. CDR3 nucleotides: TGTGCCAGCAGCGGGACTGACAGGGTCTCCTCCTACAATGAGCAGTTCTTC.

The chain couples TRBV7-6 to TRBJ2-2, with TRBD2 matching 7 bases. CDR3 size: 18 residues. Trimming removed 1 base from V and 0 bases from J; junction bases left unmatched: 8. CDR1 and CDR2 from the germline V gene are SGHVS and FNYEAQ. CDR3 protein: CASSLDGASGTNTGELFF. The CDR3 nucleotides read TGTGCCAGCAGCTTAGACGGGGCTAGCGGTACGAACACCGGGGAGCTGTTTTTT.

This clonotype has ten or more counts. The gene calls are TRBV9 and TRBJ1-2; possible D gene TRBD1, 6 bases. Trimming took off 0 bases at V and 4 bases at J, with 7 bases between the two ends. The CDR3 consists of 13 residues. Germline CDR1 reads SGDLS; CDR2 reads YYNGEE. CDR3 loop: CASSVADSYGYTF. The DNA for the CDR3 is TGTGCCAGCAGCGTAGCGGACAGCTATGGCTACACCTTC.

This clonotype has at least ten counts. The rearrangement uses TRBV9 and TRBJ2-5, with 9 bases matching TRBD1. The CDR3 spans 15 residues. CDR1 SGDLS and CDR2 YYNGEE come from the germline V gene. V shed 4 bases and J 3 bases; nucleotides not matched to a gene: 7. The CDR3 protein is CASSPGWTGEETQYF. The DNA of the CDR3 is TGTGCCAGCAGCCCCGGCTGGACAGGGGAAGAGACCCAGTACTTC.

This clonotype was seen more than once but under ten times. The chain employs TRBV27 and TRBJ2-7; maybe TRBD1 (5 bases). This CDR3 comprises 15 residues. The V end lost 0 bases, the J end lost 0 bases, and 9 bases lay between the germline ends. From germline, CDR1 is MNHEY and CDR2 SMNVEV (reference sequence). The CDR3 sequence: CASSLSRVDSYEQYF. The CDR3 coding sequence is TGTGCCAGCAGTTTATCCAGGGTGGACTCCTACGAGCAGTACTTC.

The J gene is TRBJ2-1, the V gene TRBV13; TRBD1 or TRBD2 may be the D gene (6 bases each). Between the trimmed V and J ends, which lost 1 base and 3 bases, there was a span of 22 bases. Looked up from germline, CDR1 is PRHDT and CDR2 is FYEKMQ (reference sequence). This CDR3 is built from 19 residues. The CDR3 loop is CASSLAPRDMWLSYNEQFF. CDR3 in DNA: TGTGCCAGCAGCTTAGCCCCGCGGGACATGTGGTTGAGCTACAATGAGCAGTTCTTC.

The chain joins TRBV7-8 to TRBJ2-1, with 11 positions matching TRBD2. V dropped 3 bases and J dropped 3; count of bases not matched to a gene: 10. The CDR3 spans 18 residues. The germline gives CDR1 SGHVS, CDR2 FQNEAQ. The CDR3 DNA sequence: TGTGCCAGCAGCTTCCAGGCTAGCGGGAGGACCGACTACAATGAGCAGTTCTTC. Its protein is CASSFQASGRTDYNEQFF.

A few counts support this clonotype. The chain joins TRBV7-9 to TRBJ2-7; 10 positions agree with TRBD1. The CDR3 totals 15 residues. V was clipped by 4 bases and J by 0 bases; unmatched bases: 3. The V gene's germline CDR1 is SEHNR and CDR2 FQNEAQ (reference sequence). CDR3 amino acids: CASSYGQGVSYEQYF. The CDR3 coding sequence is TGTGCCAGCAGCTATGGACAGGGGGTCTCCTACGAGCAGTACTTC.